The 18 T cell receptor beta chains reported below all come from one sample, sequenced in a study of radiotherapy plus CTLA-4 blockade in lung cancer. Produced via immunoSEQ multiplex PCR; TCRdb's table is partial and in-frame only. In the table there are 45,000 or so clones, roughly two thirds of which are singletons. The sequencing here drew on peripheral blood, taken from a patient treated with radiotherapy plus ipilimumab. The receptor set was obtained from a human donor with non-small cell lung cancer who had a complete response to radiotherapy plus ipilimumab.

V and J are TRBV4-1 and TRBJ1-1; no firm D call. The CDR3 length is 15 residues. Trimming took 0 bases from V and 7 from J, leaving 15 bases between them. From germline, CDR1 is MGHRA and CDR2 YSYEKL. CDR3 in amino acids: CASSQETGSAYEAFF. Written as DNA, the CDR3 is TGCGCCAGCAGCCAAGAAACGGGGTCGGCTTATGAAGCTTTCTTT.

This chain links TRBV6-6 with TRBJ1-5, with 8 bases fitting TRBD1. This CDR3 comprises 16 residues. Germline V gives CDR1 MNHNY, CDR2 SVGAGI (reference sequence). V dropped 7 bases and J dropped 3; count of bases not matched to a gene: 11. The CDR3 reads CASIHGQGGNNQPQHF. The CDR3 DNA reads as TGTGCCAGCATACACGGACAGGGAGGTAACAATCAGCCCCAGCATTTT.

The chain recombines TRBV19 with TRBJ1-1; possible D gene TRBD1, 6 bases. The CDR3 is 16 residues long. Germline values: CDR1 LNHDA, CDR2 SQIVND (reference sequence). V gave up 2 bases and J gave up 4 bases, with 17 bases separating them. The CDR3 bases are TGTGCCAGTAGTATAATTGGGGGCAGGGGCACCACTGAAGCTTTCTTT. This gives the protein CASSIIGGRGTTEAFF.

The chain couples TRBV10-3 to TRBJ2-7; TRBD1 might be the D (6 bases). V was trimmed by 10 bases and J by 0 bases, leaving 16 bases between them. This CDR3 is built from 14 residues. Germline-derived CDR1 and CDR2 are ENHRY and SYGVKD. CDR3 loop: CATLGTGRSYEQYF. The CDR3 nucleotides are TGTGCCACCCTCGGAACAGGGCGCTCCTACGAGCAGTACTTC.

V gene TRBV18 combines with J gene TRBJ2-7; 9 nucleotides match TRBD2. Germline assignment: CDR1 KGHSH and CDR2 LQKENI. The CDR3 loop spans 16 amino acids. The V and J ends lost 2 bases and 5 bases, in that order; junction bases with no gene match: 10. The CDR3 loop reads CASSPLTGTSTHEQYF. The CDR3 bases are TGTGCCAGCTCACCATTAACCGGGACTAGCACCCACGAGCAGTACTTC.

This sequence joins TRBV18 and TRBJ1-4; 10 bases are shared with TRBD1. The CDR3 consists of 14 residues. CDR1 and CDR2 (germline): KGHSH, LQKENI. J lost 5 bases, V lost 4 bases, and 1 base had no gene match. The CDR3 region is CASSLGQGNEKLFF. CDR3 nucleotide sequence: TGTGCCAGCTCACTGGGACAGGGGAATGAAAAACTGTTTTTT. Based on the CDR3 plus reference TRBV18 and TRBJ1-4, the full variable domain is NAGVMQNPRHLVRRRGQEARLRCSPMKGHSHVYWYRQLPEEGLKFMVYLQKENIIDESGMPKERFSAEFPKEGPSILRIQQVVRGDSAAYFCASSLGQGNEKLFFGSGTQLSVL.

This clone was found a few times. The rearrangement joins TRBV19 to TRBJ2-1, with 12 bases lining up with TRBD2. From germline, CDR1 is LNHDA and CDR2 SQIVND (reference sequence). This CDR3 comprises 16 residues. Unmatched junction bases numbered 6, after V lost 2 bases and J lost 7 bases. The CDR3 sequence is CASSIQLAGGRNEQFF. The CDR3 DNA reads TGTGCCAGTAGTATACAACTAGCGGGGGGCAGGAATGAGCAGTTCTTC.

The V and J genes are TRBV7-9 and TRBJ1-1, with 9 bases aligning to TRBD1. Germline V gene data show CDR1 as SEHNR and CDR2 as FQNEAQ (reference sequence). The CDR3 totals 15 residues. Trimming at V came to 5 bases and at J to 3 bases, leaving 7 bases not matched to a gene. CDR3 DNA sequence: TGTGCCAGCAGCCCGGACAGGGGATGGGACACTGAAGCTTTCTTT. It yields the protein CASSPDRGWDTEAFF.

This clone was observed once. The chain uses TRBV18 and TRBJ2-7; D might be TRBD1 (5 bases). The CDR3 is 13 amino acids. V was pared by 3 bases and J by 2 bases, with 8 bases between. Germline assignment: CDR1 KGHSH and CDR2 LQKENI. CDR3 residues: CASSPDTAYEQYF. CDR3 DNA: TGTGCCAGCTCACCGGACACGGCCTACGAGCAGTACTTC.

This sequence joins TRBV28 and TRBJ2-7; 10 bases align to TRBD1. The ends lost 4 bases at V and 3 bases at J; junction bases unmatched: 6. The CDR3 is 15 amino acids. CDR1 MDHEN and CDR2 SYDVKM come from the germline V gene. The CDR3 reads CASSSPGQGNYEQYF. The DNA for the CDR3 is TGTGCCAGCAGTTCCCCGGGACAGGGGAACTACGAGCAGTACTTC.

The J gene is TRBJ2-7, the V gene TRBV27; the match to TRBD1 covers 9 bases. CDR1 is MNHEY, CDR2 SMNVEV, per germline (reference sequence). V was clipped by 9 bases and J by 6 bases; unmatched bases: 9. The CDR3 is made up of 13 amino acids. The CDR3 sequence: CASKQGAEFEQYF. The CDR3 DNA reads as TGTGCCAGTAAACAGGGGGCAGAATTCGAGCAGTACTTC.

This chain connects TRBV2 to TRBJ1-1; weak D call: TRBD1 (5 bases). V lost 3 bases, J lost 5 bases, and 19 bases lay in between. The CDR3 runs 16 residues. Germline-derived CDR1 and CDR2 are SNHLY and FYNNEI. CDR3 nucleotides: TGTGCCAGCAGTGATCAGGTCAGGGACTGGAGAACTGAAGCTTTCTTT. It encodes CASSDQVRDWRTEAFF. The full variable domain, rest sourced from reference TRBV2 and TRBJ1-1, is EPEVTQTPSHQVTQMGQEVILRCVPISNHLYFYWYRQILGQKVEFLVSFYNNEISEKSEIFDDQFSVERPDGSNFTLKIRSTKLEDSAMYFCASSDQVRDWRTEAFFGQGTRLTVV.

By sample fraction, this clone is medium-sized. This chain links TRBV7-9 with TRBJ2-5; tentative D call: TRBD1 (6 bases). V was pared by 5 bases and J by 2 bases, with 12 bases between. The V gene's germline CDR1 is SEHNR and CDR2 FQNEAQ (reference sequence). The CDR3 consists of 14 residues. CDR3 protein: CASSIQTGQETQYF. For the CDR3, the DNA is TGTGCCAGCAGCATCCAGACAGGACAAGAGACCCAGTACTTC.

The rearrangement joins TRBV5-4 to TRBJ1-1; 10 positions match TRBD1. The V gene end was trimmed by 4 bases and the J gene end by 0 bases; junction bases not matched to a gene: 12. The V gene's germline CDR1 is SGHNT and CDR2 YYREEE (reference sequence). The CDR3 extends over 18 amino acids. CDR3 in DNA: TGTGCCAGCAGCCCCAAGGGACAGGGGCTCCCCATGAACACTGAAGCTTTCTTT. It is translated as CASSPKGQGLPMNTEAFF.

The sample holds one count of this clone. The V and J genes are TRBV27 and TRBJ2-5; TRBD2 might be the D (6 bases). The assigned J gene may be wrong: the sequence end matches TRBJ2-7 better. Germline values: CDR1 MNHEY, CDR2 SMNVEV (reference sequence). The CDR3 runs to 15 residues. In nucleotides, the CDR3 is TGTGCCAGCAGTTTAAACGGGGTTGTTAGCGGCGAGCAGTACTTC. Residues: CASSLNGVVSGEQYF.

The chain has TRBV5-5 and TRBJ2-7, with D tentatively TRBD2 (5 bases). There are 17 residues in the CDR3. Germline V gives CDR1 SGHKS, CDR2 YYEKEE (reference sequence). V lost 1 base to trimming and J lost 2 bases, with 19 bases between them. CDR3 bases: TGTGCCAGCAGCTTGAAAGCGGACCGATCAACTACCTACGAGCAGTACTTC. This translates into CASSLKADRSTTYEQYF.

The chain uses TRBV19 and TRBJ1-5; D remains unclear. Germline CDR1 and CDR2: LNHDA and SQIVND (reference sequence). The CDR3 runs to 12 residues. Trimming cost V 8 bases and J 9 bases, with 14 bases left between them. CDR3 region: CASGGQLGPQHF. DNA of the CDR3: TGTGCCAGTGGTGGGCAGCTCGGGCCCCAGCATTTT.

This chain connects TRBV11-2 to TRBJ1-1, with TRBD1 identical over 8 bases. J gave up 0 bases and V 5 bases, and 2 bases lay outside the gene matches. Germline V lookup: CDR1 SGHAT, CDR2 FQNNGV. The CDR3 runs 14 residues. The CDR3 sequence: CASSPRGLNTEAFF. CDR3 bases: TGTGCCAGCAGCCCCAGGGGGCTGAACACTGAAGCTTTCTTT.